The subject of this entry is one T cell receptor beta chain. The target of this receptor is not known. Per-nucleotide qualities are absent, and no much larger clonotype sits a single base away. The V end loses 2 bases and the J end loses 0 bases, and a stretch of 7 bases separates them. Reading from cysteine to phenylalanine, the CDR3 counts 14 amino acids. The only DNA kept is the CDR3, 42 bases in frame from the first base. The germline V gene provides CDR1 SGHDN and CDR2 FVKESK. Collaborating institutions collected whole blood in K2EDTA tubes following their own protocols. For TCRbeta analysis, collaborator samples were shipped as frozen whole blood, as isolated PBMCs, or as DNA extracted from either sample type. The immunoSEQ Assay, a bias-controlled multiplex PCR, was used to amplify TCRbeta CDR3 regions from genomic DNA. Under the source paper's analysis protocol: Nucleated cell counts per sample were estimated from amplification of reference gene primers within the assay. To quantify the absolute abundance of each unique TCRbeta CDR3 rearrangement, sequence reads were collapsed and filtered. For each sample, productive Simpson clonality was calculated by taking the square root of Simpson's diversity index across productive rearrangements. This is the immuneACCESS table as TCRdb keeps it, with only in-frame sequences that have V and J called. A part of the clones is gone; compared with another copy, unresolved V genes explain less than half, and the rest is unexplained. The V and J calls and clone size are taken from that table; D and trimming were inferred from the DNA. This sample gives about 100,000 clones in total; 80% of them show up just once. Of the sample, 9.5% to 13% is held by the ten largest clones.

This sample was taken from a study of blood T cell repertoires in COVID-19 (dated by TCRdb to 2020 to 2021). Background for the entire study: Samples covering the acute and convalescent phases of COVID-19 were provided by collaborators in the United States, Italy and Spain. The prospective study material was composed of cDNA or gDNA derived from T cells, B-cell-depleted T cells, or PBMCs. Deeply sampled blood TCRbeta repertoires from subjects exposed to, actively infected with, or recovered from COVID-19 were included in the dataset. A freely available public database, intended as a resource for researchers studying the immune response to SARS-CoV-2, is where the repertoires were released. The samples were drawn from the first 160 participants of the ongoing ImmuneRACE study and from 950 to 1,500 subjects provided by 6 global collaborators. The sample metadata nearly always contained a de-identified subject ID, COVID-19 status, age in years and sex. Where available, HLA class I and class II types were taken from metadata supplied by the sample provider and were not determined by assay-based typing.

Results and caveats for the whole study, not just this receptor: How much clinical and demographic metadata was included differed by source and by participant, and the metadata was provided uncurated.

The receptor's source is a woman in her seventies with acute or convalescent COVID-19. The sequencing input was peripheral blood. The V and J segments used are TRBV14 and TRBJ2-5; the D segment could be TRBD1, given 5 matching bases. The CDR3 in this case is CASSQQGYQETQYF. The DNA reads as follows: TGTGCCAGCAGCCAACAGGGCTACCAAGAGACCCAGTACTTC.